The 7 T cell receptor beta chains reported below all come from one sample, sequenced in a study of early T cells in non-severe SARS-CoV-2 infection. One entry per CDR3 protein, called by TCRdb with MiXCR from the 5' RACE reads. The data hold tens of thousands of distinct CDR3 sequences, with 4.5% to 7% observed a single time. Sequenced material: whole blood, taken at baseline. The source of these receptors is an adult who was a healthcare worker with PCR-confirmed SARS-CoV-2 infection or an uninfected control (not recorded which).

This clonotype was detected ten times or more. The chain links TRBV7-6 to TRBJ1-5, with D unclear. Germline CDR1 SGHVS, CDR2 FNYEAQ. Trimming removed 1 base at V and 5 bases at J, with 21 bases between. CDR3 length equals 18 residues. CDR3 sequence: CASSLGVAAGRSDQPQHF. In DNA, the CDR3 is TGTGCCAGCAGCTTAGGGGTGGCAGCCGGTCGCTCGGATCAGCCCCAGCATTTT. Full variable domain (remainder filled in from reference TRBV7-6 and TRBJ1-5): GAGVSQSPRYKVTKRGQDVALRCDPISGHVSLYWYRQALGQGPEFLTYFNYEAQQDKSGLPNDRFSAERPEGSISTLTIQRTEQRDSAMYRCASSLGVAAGRSDQPQHFGDGTRLSIL.

The chain combines TRBV5-1 with TRBJ2-3, with 10 bases identical to TRBD2. Germline CDR1 reads SGHRS; CDR2 reads YFSETQ. CDR3 length equals 16 residues. Unmatched junction bases numbered 10, after V lost 1 base and J lost 8 bases. CDR3 coding DNA: TGCGCCAGCAGCTTGACTAGCGGGACCGAGCGCGGTACGCAGTATTTT. Translating it yields CASSLTSGTERGTQYF.

This clonotype appeared many times. V and J are TRBV11-3 and TRBJ1-1; tentative D call: TRBD1 (6 bases). Germline loops: CDR1 SGHNT, CDR2 YENEEA. This CDR3 spans 13 amino acids. V was pared by 5 bases and J by 7 bases, with 14 bases between. DNA for the CDR3: TGTGCCAGCAGCCAAGCAGGGGACGGTGAAGCTTTCTTT. This sequence encodes CASSQAGDGEAFF.

This clonotype came up many times. CDR3 nucleotides: TGTGCCAGCAGCGTGACAGGAGGGGCGCTTGGGGCCAACGTCCTGACTTTC. This gives the protein CASSVTGGALGANVLTF. The J gene is TRBJ2-6, the V gene TRBV9; possibly TRBD1 or TRBD2 for D (6 bases each). From germline, CDR1 is SGDLS and CDR2 YYNGEE. Trimming stripped 2 bases from V and 3 bases from J, with 15 bases between. The CDR3 is 17 amino acids.

The J gene is TRBJ2-1, the V gene TRBV9; D remains unclear. CDR1 is SGDLS, CDR2 YYNGEE, per germline. Trimming took 3 bases from V and 5 from J, leaving 15 bases between them. The CDR3 totals 15 residues. CDR3 sequence (DNA): TGTGCCAGCAGCGGCTTTGGCGCAGGACACAATGAGCAGTTCTTC. Its translation is CASSGFGAGHNEQFF.

There are many counts of this clonotype. This chain connects TRBV6-1 to TRBJ1-5; D gene unclear. The V end was cut by 4 bases, the J end by 2 bases, with 15 bases between. From germline, CDR1 is MNHNS and CDR2 SASEGT. This CDR3 is built from 16 residues. The CDR3 sequence is CASSVSDNRGNQPQHF. The DNA for the CDR3 is TGTGCCAGCAGTGTAAGCGACAATCGAGGCAATCAGCCCCAGCATTTT.

In this sample, this clonotype turned up many times. This sequence joins TRBV2 and TRBJ2-7; D gene uncertain. Germline V gives CDR1 SNHLY, CDR2 FYNNEI. Trimming took 6 bases from V and 0 from J, leaving 12 bases between them. The CDR3 extends over 14 amino acids. The CDR3 region is CASSLGALSYEQYF. CDR3 nucleotide sequence: TGTGCCAGCAGCTTAGGCGCCCTCTCCTACGAGCAGTACTTC.